This T cell receptor beta chain was identified during a study of blood T cell repertoires in COVID-19. The overall study: PBMCs, B-cell-depleted T cells, or T cells provided the cDNA or gDNA that made up the material.

Authors' methods: The assay estimated nucleated cells by amplifying reference gene primers. This table comes from immunoSEQ multiplex PCR, and its TCRdb copy is limited to in-frame clones, with some not included. That table furnishes V, J and clone size, whereas the DNA furnished D and trimming. The data show about 370,000 clones, around 92% seen once. Germline CDR1 and CDR2: KGHSH and LQKENI. Trimming removed 6 bases from V and 7 bases from J, with 15 bases in between. The CDR3 runs to 13 residues. Specimen: peripheral blood. The sequence was collected from a woman in her twenties or thirties with COVID-19, enrolled during active disease. The rearrangement links TRBV18 to TRBJ2-5; D may be TRBD1 (6 bases). The CDR3 DNA follows: TGTGCCAGCTCGGCCAACAGGGACGCGACCCAGTACTTC. The encoded protein is CASSANRDATQYF.